This note documents a single TCR beta chain sequence. The sample belongs to a study of STAT5B mutations in CD4+ large granular lymphocyte leukemia. The protocol was immunoSEQ multiplex PCR, while the TCRdb copy is restricted to in-frame clones and leaves out a portion. The sample includes tens of thousands of clones, 60% to 80% of them seen just once. The sequence was obtained from a human donor in good health. Sample: CD4+ T cells from blood buffy coats.

CDR3 bases: TGTGCCAGTAGTATTCGATGGGGACAGGGAGAGTACGAGCAGTACTTC. Its protein is CASSIRWGQGEYEQYF. V is TRBV19 and J is TRBJ2-7; TRBD1 agrees at 9 bases. V shed 3 bases, J shed 4 bases, and the junction held 10 bases outside the gene matches. CDR1 is LNHDA, CDR2 SQIVND, per germline (reference sequence). The CDR3 extends over 16 amino acids.